The next 12 T cell receptor beta chains were all read from a single sample in a study of graft-versus-host responses after intestinal transplantation. Measured with immunoSEQ multiplex PCR; TCRdb has only the in-frame clones, and not every one. This sample has some 39,000 clones; 85% to 95% occur once, and the top ten carry roughly 0.58%. No cognate antigen is known for these TCRs. Sequenced material: unstimulated CD8+ T cells sorted from spleen or lymph node cells, taken before transplant. These receptors were obtained from a human donor who was the organ donor for an intestinal transplant.

The chain has TRBV7-3 and TRBJ2-3; 8 bases are a match to TRBD2. The CDR3 is made up of 15 amino acids. V dropped 4 bases and J dropped 4; count of bases not matched to a gene: 7. Germline V CDR1 and CDR2: SGHTA, FQGTGA. CDR3 nucleotides: TGTGCCAGCAGCTCCGGGACTAGTGGTCCAGATACGCAGTATTTT. This translates into CASSSGTSGPDTQYF.

The V gene is TRBV5-1, the J gene TRBJ1-1, with no clear D. The CDR3 covers 12 residues. CDR1 SGHRS and CDR2 YFSETQ come from the germline V gene. V was shortened by 4 bases and J by 5 bases, with 9 bases between the two germline ends. As DNA, the CDR3 is TGCGCCAGCAGCCTGTATGGGACTGAAGCTTTCTTT. Protein sequence: CASSLYGTEAFF. Supplemented by reference TRBV5-1 and TRBJ1-1, the full variable domain reads KAGVTQTPRYLIKTRGQQVTLSCSPISGHRSVSWYQQTPGQGLQFLFEYFSETQRNKGNFPGRFSGRQFSNSRSEMNVSTLELGDSALYLCASSLYGTEAFFGQGTRLTVV.

Worth noting for this clone: Germline is not matched at one junction end, which may reflect a read error. V usage is TRBV4-3 and J usage is TRBJ2-3; 9 bases agree with TRBD1. This CDR3 contains 13 residues. Germline CDR1 reads LGHNA; CDR2 reads YSLEER. CDR3 residues: CASSQDPQGARDF. CDR3 sequence (DNA): TGCGCCAGCAGCCAAGATCCACAGGGGGCCAGGGATTTT.

This chain links TRBV5-6 with TRBJ2-1, with D perhaps matching TRBD2 (5 bases). CDR3 length equals 17 residues. Per germline, CDR1 SGHDT and CDR2 YYEEEE. V lost 1 base and J lost 0, with 14 bases in between. CDR3 protein: CASSLKERHTSYNEQFF. CDR3 nucleotides: TGTGCCAGCAGCTTGAAGGAGCGGCACACCTCCTACAATGAGCAGTTCTTC.

This clone has only one observation. This chain links TRBV7-9 with TRBJ2-3; 8 bases are shared with TRBD2. The CDR3 length is 14 residues. With V trimmed by 7 bases and J by 3 bases, 6 bases remained unmatched. Germline CDR1 reads SEHNR; CDR2 reads FQNEAQ (reference sequence). CDR3 nucleotide sequence: TGTGCCAGCAAGCCCTCGGGGGGGACAGATACGCAGTATTTT. Translating gives CASKPSGGTDTQYF.

The chain employs TRBV6-5 and TRBJ1-2; D possibly corresponds to TRBD1 (5 bases). V lost 1 base, J lost 3 bases, and 6 bases lay in between. Germline V gene lookup returns CDR1 MNHEY and CDR2 SVGAGI. CDR3 length: 13 amino acids. The CDR3 loop reads CASSYWGDYGYTF. The CDR3 DNA sequence: TGTGCCAGCAGTTACTGGGGGGACTATGGCTACACCTTC.

This clone was counted between two and nine times. J is TRBJ2-1 and V is TRBV27; TRBD2 matches at 9 bases. The CDR3 runs to 17 residues. Germline CDR1 MNHEY, CDR2 SMNVEV (reference sequence). V lost 4 bases to trimming and J lost 8 bases; unmatched junction nucleotides: 15. In nucleotides, the CDR3 is TGTGCCAGCAGTTCCCGGAATGGTAGCGGGGGACGGGATGAGCAGTTCTTC. It is translated as CASSSRNGSGGRDEQFF.

The genes are TRBV5-1 and TRBJ2-3; no firm D call. Germline assignment: CDR1 SGHRS and CDR2 YFSETQ. The CDR3 consists of 14 residues. V lost 3 bases and J 2 bases, leaving 10 bases between the germline ends. The DNA for the CDR3 is TGCGCCAGCAGCTCCACGGGCCTCACAGATACGCAGTATTTT. Amino acid sequence: CASSSTGLTDTQYF.

CDR3 protein: CASSYFPYTLTYGYTF. CDR3 coding DNA: TGTGCCAGCAGTTATTTCCCTTACACGTTGACCTATGGCTACACCTTC. V is TRBV6-5 and J is TRBJ1-2; D unresolved. V was clipped by 3 bases and J by 4 bases, with 18 bases between them. The CDR3 is 16 residues long. CDR1 is MNHEY, CDR2 SVGAGI, per germline.

This chain joins TRBV6-1 and TRBJ1-6; 7 bases line up with TRBD1. The CDR3 runs 14 residues. Germline loops: CDR1 MNHNS, CDR2 SASEGT. Unmatched junction bases numbered 1, after V lost 2 bases and J lost 6 bases. Here the CDR3 DNA reads TGTGCCAGCAGTGAACGACAGGGTAATTCACCCCTCCACTTT. It encodes CASSERQGNSPLHF.

The chain combines TRBV4-3 with TRBJ2-3, with D uncertain. Germline CDR1 reads LGHNA; CDR2 reads YSLEER. This CDR3 contains 13 residues. Trimming took off 0 bases at V and 7 bases at J, with 8 bases between the two ends. The CDR3 nucleotides read TGCGCCAGCAGCCAAGATCTGGGTCATACGCAGTATTTT. Residues: CASSQDLGHTQYF.

This chain joins TRBV2 and TRBJ1-2; D possibly corresponds to TRBD1 (5 bases). The length of the CDR3 is 15 residues. CDR1 SNHLY and CDR2 FYNNEI come from the germline V gene. The germline V and J ends were trimmed by 4 bases and 1 base, with 13 bases remaining between them. CDR3 sequence reads: CASSVTASDNYGYTF. The CDR3 DNA sequence: TGTGCCAGCAGTGTGACAGCTTCTGATAACTATGGCTACACCTTC.